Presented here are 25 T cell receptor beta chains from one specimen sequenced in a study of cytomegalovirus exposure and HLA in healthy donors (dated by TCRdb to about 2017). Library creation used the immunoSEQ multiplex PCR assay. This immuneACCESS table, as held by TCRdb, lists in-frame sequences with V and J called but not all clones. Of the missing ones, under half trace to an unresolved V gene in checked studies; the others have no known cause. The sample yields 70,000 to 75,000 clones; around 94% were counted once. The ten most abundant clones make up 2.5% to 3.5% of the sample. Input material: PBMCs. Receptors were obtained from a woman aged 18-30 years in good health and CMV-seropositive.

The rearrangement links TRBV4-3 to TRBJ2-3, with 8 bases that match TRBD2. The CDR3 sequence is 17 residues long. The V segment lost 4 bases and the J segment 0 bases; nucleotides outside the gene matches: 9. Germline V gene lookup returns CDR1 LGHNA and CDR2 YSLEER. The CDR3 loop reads CASSPFRGGVSTDTQYF. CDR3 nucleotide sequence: TGCGCCAGCAGCCCATTCCGGGGGGGTGTAAGCACAGATACGCAGTATTTT.

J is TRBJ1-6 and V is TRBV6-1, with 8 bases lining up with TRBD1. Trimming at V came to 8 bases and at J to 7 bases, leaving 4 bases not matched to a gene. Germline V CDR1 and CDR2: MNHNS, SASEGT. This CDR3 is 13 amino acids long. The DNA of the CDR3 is TGTGCCAGCTTTGACAGGGGCAATTCACCCCTCCACTTT. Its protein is CASFDRGNSPLHF.

The CDR3 bases are TGTGCCAGCAGCGCACAGGAAAGGGTGAACACCGGGGAGCTGTTTTTT. It encodes CASSAQERVNTGELFF. V is TRBV5-6 and J is TRBJ2-2, with D possibly TRBD1 on 5 matching bases. Germline V gene sequence: CDR1 SGHDT, CDR2 YYEEEE. Trimming took off 4 bases at V and 1 base at J, with 14 bases between the two ends. This CDR3 has 16 residues.

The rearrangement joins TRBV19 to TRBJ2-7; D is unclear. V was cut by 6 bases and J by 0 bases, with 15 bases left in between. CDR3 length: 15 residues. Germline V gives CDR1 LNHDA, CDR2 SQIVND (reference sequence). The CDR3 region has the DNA TGTGCCAGTAGGACTTCCGGGTTCAGCTCCTACGAGCAGTACTTC. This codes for CASRTSGFSSYEQYF.

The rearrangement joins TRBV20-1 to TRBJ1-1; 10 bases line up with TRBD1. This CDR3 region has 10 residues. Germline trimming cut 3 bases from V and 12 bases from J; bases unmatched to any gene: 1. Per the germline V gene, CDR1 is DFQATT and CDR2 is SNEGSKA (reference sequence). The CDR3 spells CSARDRGSFF. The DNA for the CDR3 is TGCAGTGCTAGGGACAGGGGGTCTTTCTTT.

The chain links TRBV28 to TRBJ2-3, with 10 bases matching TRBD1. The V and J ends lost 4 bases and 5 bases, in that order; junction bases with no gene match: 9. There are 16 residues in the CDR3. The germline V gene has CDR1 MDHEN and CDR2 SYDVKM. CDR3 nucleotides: TGTGCCAGCAGTTCGAGGGACAGGGGAAGGGGAGATACGCAGTATTTT. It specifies CASSSRDRGRGDTQYF. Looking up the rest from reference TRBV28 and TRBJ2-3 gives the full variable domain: DVKVTQSSRYLVKRTGEKVFLECVQDMDHENMFWYRQDPGLGLRLIYFSYDVKMKEKGDIPEGYSVSREKKERFSLILESASTNQTSMYLCASSSRDRGRGDTQYFGPGTRLTVL.

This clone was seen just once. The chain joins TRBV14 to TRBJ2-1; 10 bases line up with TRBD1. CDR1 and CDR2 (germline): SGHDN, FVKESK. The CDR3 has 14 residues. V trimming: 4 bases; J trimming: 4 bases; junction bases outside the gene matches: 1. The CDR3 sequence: CASSRDRGYNEQFF. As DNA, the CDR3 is TGTGCCAGCAGCCGGGACAGGGGATACAATGAGCAGTTCTTC.

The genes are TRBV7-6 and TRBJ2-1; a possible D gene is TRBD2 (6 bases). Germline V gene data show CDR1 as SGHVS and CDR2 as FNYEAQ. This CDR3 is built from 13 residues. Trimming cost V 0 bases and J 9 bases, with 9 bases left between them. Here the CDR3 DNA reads TGTGCCAGCAGCTTAGCGGGAGGAACTGAGCAGTTCTTC. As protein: CASSLAGGTEQFF.

CDR3 protein: CASSPGGSRTEQYF. The CDR3 DNA reads as TGTGCCAGCAGTCCTGGCGGATCACGAACCGAGCAGTACTTC. The rearrangement joins TRBV28 to TRBJ2-7; no firm D call. Germline CDR1 reads MDHEN; CDR2 reads SYDVKM. The germline V and J ends were trimmed by 5 bases and 6 bases, with 17 bases remaining between them. The CDR3 sequence is 14 residues long.

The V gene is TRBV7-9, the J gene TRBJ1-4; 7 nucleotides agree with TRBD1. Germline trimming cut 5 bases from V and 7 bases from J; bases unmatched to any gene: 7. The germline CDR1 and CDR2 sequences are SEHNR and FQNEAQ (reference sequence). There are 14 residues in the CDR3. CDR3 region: CASSQRGDSEKLFF. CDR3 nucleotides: TGTGCCAGCAGCCAGCGGGGGGACAGTGAAAAACTGTTTTTT. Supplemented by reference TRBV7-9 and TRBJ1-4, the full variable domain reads DTGVSQNPRHKITKRGQNVTFRCDPISEHNRLYWYRQTLGQGPEFLTYFQNEAQLEKSRLLSDRFSAERPKGSFSTLEIQRTEQGDSAMYLCASSQRGDSEKLFFGSGTQLSVL.

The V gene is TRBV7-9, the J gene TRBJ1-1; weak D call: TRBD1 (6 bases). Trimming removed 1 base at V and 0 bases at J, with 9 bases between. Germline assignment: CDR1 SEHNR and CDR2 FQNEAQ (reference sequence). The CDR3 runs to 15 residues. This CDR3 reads CASSLVAGVNTEAFF. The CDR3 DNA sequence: TGTGCCAGCAGCTTAGTGGCAGGGGTGAACACTGAAGCTTTCTTT.

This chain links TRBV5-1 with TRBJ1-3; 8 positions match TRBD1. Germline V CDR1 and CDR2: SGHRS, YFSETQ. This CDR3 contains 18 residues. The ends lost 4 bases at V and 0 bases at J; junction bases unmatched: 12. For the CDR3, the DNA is TGCGCCAGCAGCGTAACTATTGGACAGGGCTCCTCTGGAAACACCATATATTTT. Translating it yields CASSVTIGQGSSGNTIYF.

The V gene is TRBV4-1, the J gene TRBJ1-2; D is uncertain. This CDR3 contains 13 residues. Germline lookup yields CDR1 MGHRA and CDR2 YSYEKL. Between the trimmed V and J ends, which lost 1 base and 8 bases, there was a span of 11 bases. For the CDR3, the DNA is TGCGCCAGCAGCCAAGTGAATTCGGGGGGCTACACCTTC. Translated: CASSQVNSGGYTF.

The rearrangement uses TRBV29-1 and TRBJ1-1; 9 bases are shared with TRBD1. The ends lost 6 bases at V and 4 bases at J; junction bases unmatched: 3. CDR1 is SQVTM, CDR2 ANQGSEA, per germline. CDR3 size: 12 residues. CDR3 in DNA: TGCAGCGTCGGACAGGGGAGCACTGAAGCTTTCTTT. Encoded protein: CSVGQGSTEAFF.

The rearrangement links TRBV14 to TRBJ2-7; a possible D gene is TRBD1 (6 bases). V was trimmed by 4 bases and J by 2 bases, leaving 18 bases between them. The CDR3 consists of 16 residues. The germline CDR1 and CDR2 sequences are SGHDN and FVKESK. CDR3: CASSPGPGVIAYEQYF. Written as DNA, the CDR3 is TGTGCCAGCAGCCCTGGACCAGGGGTTATCGCCTACGAGCAGTACTTC.

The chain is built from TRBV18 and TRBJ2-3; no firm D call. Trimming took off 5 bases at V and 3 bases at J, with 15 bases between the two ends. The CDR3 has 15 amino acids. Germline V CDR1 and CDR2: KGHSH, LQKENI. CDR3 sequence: CASSTNPGGTDTQYF. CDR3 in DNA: TGTGCCAGCTCAACCAATCCGGGTGGGACAGATACGCAGTATTTT. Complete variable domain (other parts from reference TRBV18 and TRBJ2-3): NAGVMQNPRHLVRRRGQEARLRCSPMKGHSHVYWYRQLPEEGLKFMVYLQKENIIDESGMPKERFSAEFPKEGPSILRIQQVVRGDSAAYFCASSTNPGGTDTQYFGPGTRLTVL.

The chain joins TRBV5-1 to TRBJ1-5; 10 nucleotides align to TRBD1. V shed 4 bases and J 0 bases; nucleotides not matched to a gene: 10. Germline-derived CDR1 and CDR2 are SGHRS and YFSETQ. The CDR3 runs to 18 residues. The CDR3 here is CASSTGTGDHYSNQPQHF. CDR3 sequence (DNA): TGCGCCAGCAGCACCGGGACAGGGGATCACTATAGCAATCAGCCCCAGCATTTT.

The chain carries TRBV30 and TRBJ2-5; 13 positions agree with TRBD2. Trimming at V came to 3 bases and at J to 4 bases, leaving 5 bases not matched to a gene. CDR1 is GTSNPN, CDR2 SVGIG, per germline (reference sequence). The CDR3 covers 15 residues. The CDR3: CAWSSGLAGRETQYF. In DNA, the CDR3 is TGTGCCTGGAGCTCGGGACTAGCGGGACGAGAGACCCAGTACTTC.

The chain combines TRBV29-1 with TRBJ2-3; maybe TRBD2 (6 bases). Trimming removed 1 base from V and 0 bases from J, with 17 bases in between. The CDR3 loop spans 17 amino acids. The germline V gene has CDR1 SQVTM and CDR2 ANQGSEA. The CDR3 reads CSVEGTLAGISTDTQYF. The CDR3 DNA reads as TGCAGCGTTGAAGGGACACTAGCCGGAATAAGCACAGATACGCAGTATTTT.

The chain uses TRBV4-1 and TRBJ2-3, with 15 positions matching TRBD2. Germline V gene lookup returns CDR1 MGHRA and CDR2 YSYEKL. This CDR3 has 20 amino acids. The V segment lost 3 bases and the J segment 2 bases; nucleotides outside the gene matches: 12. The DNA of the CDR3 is TGCGCCAGCAGCCACTGGCTTGCGGGACTAGCGGGGGGTCCCACAGATACGCAGTATTTT. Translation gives CASSHWLAGLAGGPTDTQYF.

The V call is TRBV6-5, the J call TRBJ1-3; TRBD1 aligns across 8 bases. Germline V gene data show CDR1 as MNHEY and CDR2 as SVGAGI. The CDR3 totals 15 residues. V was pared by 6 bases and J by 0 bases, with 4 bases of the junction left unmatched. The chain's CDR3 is CASSLDRDSGNTIYF. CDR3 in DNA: TGTGCCAGCAGCCTGGACAGGGACTCTGGAAACACCATATATTTT.

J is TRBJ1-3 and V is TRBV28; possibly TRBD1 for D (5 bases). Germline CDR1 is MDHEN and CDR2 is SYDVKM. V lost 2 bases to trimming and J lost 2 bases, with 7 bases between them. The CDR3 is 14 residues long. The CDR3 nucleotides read TGTGCCAGCAGTTTACCAGGGACTGGAAACACCATATATTTT. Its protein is CASSLPGTGNTIYF. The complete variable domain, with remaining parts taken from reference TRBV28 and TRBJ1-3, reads DVKVTQSSRYLVKRTGEKVFLECVQDMDHENMFWYRQDPGLGLRLIYFSYDVKMKEKGDIPEGYSVSREKKERFSLILESASTNQTSMYLCASSLPGTGNTIYFGEGSWLTVV.

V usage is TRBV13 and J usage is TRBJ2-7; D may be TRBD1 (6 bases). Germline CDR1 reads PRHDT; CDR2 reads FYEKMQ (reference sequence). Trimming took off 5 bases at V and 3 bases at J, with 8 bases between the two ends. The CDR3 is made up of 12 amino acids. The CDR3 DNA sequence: TGTGCCAGCAGCGTCAGGGGCTACGAGCAGTACTTC. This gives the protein CASSVRGYEQYF. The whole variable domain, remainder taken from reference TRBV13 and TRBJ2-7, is AAGVIQSPRHLIKEKRETATLKCYPIPRHDTVYWYQQGPGQDPQFLISFYEKMQSDKGSIPDRFSAQQFSDYHSELNMSSLELGDSALYFCASSVRGYEQYFGPGTRLTVT.

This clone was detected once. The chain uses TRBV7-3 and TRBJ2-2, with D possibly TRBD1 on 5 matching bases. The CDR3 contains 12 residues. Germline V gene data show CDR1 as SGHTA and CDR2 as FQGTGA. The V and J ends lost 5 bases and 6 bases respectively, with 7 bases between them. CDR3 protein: CASSEGAGELFF. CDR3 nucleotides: TGTGCCAGCAGCGAAGGGGCCGGGGAGCTGTTTTTT.

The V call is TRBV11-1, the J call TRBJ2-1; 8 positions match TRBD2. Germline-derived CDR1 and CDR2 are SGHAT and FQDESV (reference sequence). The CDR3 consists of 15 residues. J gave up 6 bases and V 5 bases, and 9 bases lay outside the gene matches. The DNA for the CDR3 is TGTGCCAGCAGCCCCCCTACCGGGGGGGCCAATGAGCAGTTCTTC. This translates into CASSPPTGGANEQFF.